This T cell receptor beta chain comes out of a study of T cells after yellow fever vaccination (dated by TCRdb to between 2018 and 2020). Regarding the research as a whole: Libraries from fractions with low cell numbers were prepared with the SMART-Seq v4 Ultra Low Input RNA kit. Bulk TCR alpha and beta repertoires were sequenced longitudinally to track T-cell clones before and after primary and booster YFV17D yellow fever vaccination. Two healthy male donors, one aged 18 to 29 and one aged 30 to 40 years, were included in the cohort. Blood samples were taken at several timepoints before and after primary and secondary immunization, and bulk PBMC replicates and cell subsets were isolated. Broad study findings and their caveats: After the booster, most of the clones that had expanded following primary vaccination were detected again (roughly 97% of CD4 and roughly 88% of CD8), which suggests that memory was broadly maintained. Compared with the primary T-cell response, the secondary T-cell response was faster but weaker, reaching its peak on day 5 rather than on day 15. A small fraction of clonotypes showed up in both the CD4 and CD8 compartments, probably as a result of convergent recombination. Because abundant contaminating clonotypes from the bulk population could be contained in FACS-sorted repertoires, computational filtering was required. Because only a couple of donors were included in the study, the extent to which the findings can be generalized is limited.

A remark on this clonotype: The target of this receptor is not known. Base quality data are lacking; no much larger clone is found one base away.

In the paper's terms, the treatment or condition label means: live attenuated yellow fever vaccine strain. A standard Ficoll-Paque protocol was used to isolate PBMCs from peripheral blood. CD4 and CD8 T-cell fractions were isolated with Dynabeads CD4 and CD8 positive selection kits. TriZol was used to extract RNA from bulk PBMCs, CD4 and CD8 fractions, and dextramer-positive and dextramer-negative fractions. Taken from cysteine to phenylalanine, the CDR3 has 15 residues. The CDR3 DNA has 45 bases and is translated from base 1. V drops 1 base and J drops 4 bases, leaving 11 bases in between. For CDR1 and CDR2, the germline V gene (reference sequence) lists LGHDT and YNNKEL. Reads for this sample came from an Illumina NovaSeq 6000. Synthesis of TCR cDNA relied on 5'RACE template switching, a step that introduced a universal primer site along with unique molecular identifiers. Priming of cDNA synthesis was performed from both the TCR alpha and TCR beta constant segments. Library amplification used two PCR steps, and the second PCR step added sample barcodes and sequencing adapters. Sequencing of libraries was done on Illumina HiSeq 2500 (2x100 bp) or NovaSeq (2x150 bp). Regarding the original processing steps: MIGEC handled demultiplexing of reads and collapsing into UMI consensus sequences, while MiXCR performed V(D)J alignment. Vaccine-responding clonotypes were defined with edgeR using replicate PBMC samples, requiring FDR below 0.01 and a log2 fold change above 5 up to day 15. Each bulk clonotype was labeled CD4 or CD8 based on which sequenced repertoire, CD4 or CD8, contained the clonotype at higher abundance. TCRdb handled the public reads itself, with Q25 trimming in fastp and clone calling in MiXCR, and kept productive beta chains. Entries are consolidated by CDR3 protein sequence, retaining the most common genes and DNA. What appears here as the V and J calls and clone size reflects TCRdb's work, not the paper's. Across this sample there are 130,000 or so distinct CDR3 sequences, with approximately 14% seen only once. 40% to 45% of the sample is in the top ten clones.

This material consisted of CD8+ T cells sorted from PBMCs, taken 5 days after the yellow fever booster vaccination. The sequence is built from TRBV3-1 and TRBJ2-1, with the D gene not clear enough to name. This receptor was taken from a man younger than 35 who received the YFV17D yellow fever vaccine. The CDR3 here reads CASSQVSGRYNEQFF. The nucleotides are TGTGCCAGCAGCCAAGTTTCAGGTAGATACAATGAGCAGTTCTTC.